This TCR beta chain was documented in a study of blood T cell repertoires in COVID-19. About the research overall: Italy, Spain and the United States were the sources of the convalescent and acute COVID-19 samples.

Adults between roughly 18 and 95 years of age took part from approximately 24 US areas. The length of the CDR3 is 16 residues. Germline assignment: CDR1 SGHTA and CDR2 FQGNSA. V lost 5 bases, J lost 4 bases, and 9 bases stayed unmatched. As handled by the study authors: Reference gene primer amplification yielded estimated nucleated cell counts. Method: immunoSEQ multiplex PCR; TCRdb's copy keeps in-frame clones and lacks some. Clone size and V and J calls were adopted from that table, with D and trimming inferred from the DNA. The repertoire holds about 200,000 clones, about 85% seen once, with 2% to 2.5% in the top ten.

The sample comprised PBMCs or T cells enriched from blood (not recorded which). This sequence originates from a woman between 25 and 40 years old who had recovered from COVID-19. This sequence joins TRBV7-2 and TRBJ2-2; TRBD2 aligns across 8 bases. The CDR3 protein is CASSQTGTSITGELFF. CDR3 coding DNA: TGTGCCAGCAGCCAGACCGGGACTAGTATCACCGGGGAGCTGTTTTTT.